This TCR beta chain was found in a study of CD8 T cells in Susac syndrome. With random hexamers, roughly 0.45 to 1 ug RNA was reverse transcribed. Across 54 Vbeta and 13 Jbeta, TCR beta CDR3 was amplified with immunoSEQ multiplex PCR. TCRdb called the immunoSEQ multiplex PCR reads again in MiXCR, with one record for every CDR3 protein. The sample has about 430,000 distinct CDR3 sequences, more than 80% seen once. CD8+ and CD4+ T cells circulating in blood were sequenced for TCR beta. TEMRA cells were enriched by FACS, while CD8+ and CD4+ T cells were obtained through a negative isolation that was performed magnetically. Sequences were obtained from CD8+ T cells from PBMCs. This clonotype originated in a human donor with multiple sclerosis.

The CDR3 coding sequence is TGTGCCACACGGGAGGGGCAGGAGAACACTGAAGCTTTCTTT. Amino acid sequence: CATREGQENTEAFF. The chain uses TRBV6-5 and TRBJ1-1; D might be TRBD1 (5 bases). The germline V and J ends were trimmed by 10 bases and 1 base, with 16 bases remaining between them. The germline gives CDR1 MNHEY, CDR2 SVGAGI. The CDR3 covers 14 residues.